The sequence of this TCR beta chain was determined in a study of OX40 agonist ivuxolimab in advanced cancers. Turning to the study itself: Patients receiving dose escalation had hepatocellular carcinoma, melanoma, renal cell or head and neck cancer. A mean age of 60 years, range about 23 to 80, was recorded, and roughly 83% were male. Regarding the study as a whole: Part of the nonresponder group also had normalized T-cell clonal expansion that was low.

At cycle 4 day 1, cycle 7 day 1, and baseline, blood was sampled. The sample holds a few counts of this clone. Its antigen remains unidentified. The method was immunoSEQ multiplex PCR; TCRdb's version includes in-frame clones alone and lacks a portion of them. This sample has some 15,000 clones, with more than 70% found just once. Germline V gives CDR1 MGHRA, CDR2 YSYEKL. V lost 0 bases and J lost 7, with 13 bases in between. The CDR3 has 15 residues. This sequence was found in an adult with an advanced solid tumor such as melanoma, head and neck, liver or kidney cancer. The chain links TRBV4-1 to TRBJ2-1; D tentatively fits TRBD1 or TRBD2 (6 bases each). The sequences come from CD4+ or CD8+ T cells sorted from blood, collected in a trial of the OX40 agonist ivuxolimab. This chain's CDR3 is CASSQDAGGGNEQFF. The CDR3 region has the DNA TGCGCCAGCAGCCAAGATGCCGGGGGCGGAAATGAGCAGTTCTTC.